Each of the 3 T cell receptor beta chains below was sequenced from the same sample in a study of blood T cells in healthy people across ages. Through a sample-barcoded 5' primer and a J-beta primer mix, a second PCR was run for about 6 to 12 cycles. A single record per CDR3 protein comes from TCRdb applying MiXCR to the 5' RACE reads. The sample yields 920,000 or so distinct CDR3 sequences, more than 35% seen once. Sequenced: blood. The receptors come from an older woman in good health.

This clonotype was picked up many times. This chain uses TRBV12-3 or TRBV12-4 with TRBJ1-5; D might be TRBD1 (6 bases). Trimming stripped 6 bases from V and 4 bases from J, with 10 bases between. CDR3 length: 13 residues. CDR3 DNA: TGTGCCAGCAGACTAGGGGGAAATCAGCCCCAGCATTTT. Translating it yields CASRLGGNQPQHF.

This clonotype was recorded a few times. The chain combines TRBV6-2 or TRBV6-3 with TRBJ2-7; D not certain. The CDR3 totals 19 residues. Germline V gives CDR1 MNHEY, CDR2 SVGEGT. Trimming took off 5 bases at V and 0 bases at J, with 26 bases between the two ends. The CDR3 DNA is TGTGCCAGCAGTACCCGAGTTCGATGGGTCTCTGTACACTCCTACGAGCAGTACTTC. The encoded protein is CASSTRVRWVSVHSYEQYF.

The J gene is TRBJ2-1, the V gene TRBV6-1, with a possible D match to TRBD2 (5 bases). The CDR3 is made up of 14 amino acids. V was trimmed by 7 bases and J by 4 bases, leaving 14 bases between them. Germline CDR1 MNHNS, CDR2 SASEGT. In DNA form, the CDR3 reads TGTGCCAGCAACGTCGACGGACTGTACAATGAGCAGTTCTTC. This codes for CASNVDGLYNEQFF.